Sequencing of this T cell receptor (beta chain) was carried out in a study of blood T cell repertoires in COVID-19. Study overall: Specimens from acute and convalescent COVID-19 originated in the United States, Italy and Spain.

A few counts support this clone. V was pared by 6 bases and J by 3 bases, with 6 bases of the junction left unmatched. This CDR3 contains 14 residues. Germline V gene data show CDR1 as MNHEY and CDR2 as SVGAGI. Source study methods: Using reference gene primer amplification, nucleated cell counts were estimated. Measured with immunoSEQ multiplex PCR; TCRdb has only the in-frame clones, and not every one. That table furnishes V, J and clone size, whereas the DNA furnished D and trimming. The table has 150,000 to 200,000 clones, roughly 86% seen once. The chain recombines TRBV6-5 with TRBJ1-2; 8 bases map to TRBD1. This TCR derives from a man in his 70s with acute or convalescent COVID-19. The specimen sequenced was peripheral blood. The CDR3 is CASSRTTGDYGYTF. DNA of the CDR3: TGTGCCAGCAGCAGAACGACAGGGGACTATGGCTACACCTTC.